This passage covers 28 T cell receptor beta chains from one sample sequenced in a study of T cells expressing NK-cell markers. TCRdb derives one entry per CDR3 protein from the 5' RACE reads, leaving out DNA. Its table lists fewer than 400,000 distinct CDR3 sequences. The sequencing input was blood T cells: a sorted CD56 or NKG2C T cell subset, CD4+ or CD8+ T cells, or bulk PBMC T cells (not recorded which). All receptors come from a woman aged 45-60 years in good health.

This chain connects TRBV10-3 to TRBJ2-5. The CDR3 spans 13 residues. CDR1 is ENHRY, CDR2 SYGVKD, per germline. CDR3: CATLGVAQETQYF.

The V and J genes are TRBV12-3 or TRBV12-4 and TRBJ2-5. The CDR3 covers 13 residues. CDR3 sequence reads: CASRASGQETQYF.

The V gene is TRBV18, the J gene TRBJ2-3. The CDR3 consists of 11 residues. Germline CDR1 KGHSH, CDR2 LQKENI. The CDR3: CASSPTDTQYF. Full variable domain (rest looked up from reference TRBV18 and TRBJ2-3): NAGVMQNPRHLVRRRGQEARLRCSPMKGHSHVYWYRQLPEEGLKFMVYLQKENIIDESGMPKERFSAEFPKEGPSILRIQQVVRGDSAAYFCASSPTDTQYFGPGTRLTVL.

This chain links TRBV5-8 with TRBJ2-1; no DNA is available, so the TRBD1 call from TCRdb remains unchecked. Germline-derived CDR1 and CDR2 are SGHTS and YDEGEE. This CDR3 comprises 15 residues. The chain's CDR3 is CASSLMAGWGNEQFF. Complete variable domain (other parts from reference TRBV5-8 and TRBJ2-1): EAGVTQSPTHLIKTRGQQATLRCSPISGHTSVYWYQQALGLGLQFLLWYDEGEERNRGNFPPRFSGRQFPNYSSELNVNALELEDSALYLCASSLMAGWGNEQFFGPGTRLTVL.

The chain couples TRBV6-5 to TRBJ2-6; TCRdb's assignment of TRBD2 cannot be checked, as there is no DNA. The CDR3 has 17 amino acids. Germline V gene lookup returns CDR1 MNHEY and CDR2 SVGAGI. This CDR3 reads CASSYLPFLDGANVLTF.

V gene TRBV20-1 combines with J gene TRBJ2-1; TCRdb calls TRBD2, which cannot be checked without DNA. This CDR3 region has 14 residues. Germline CDR1 and CDR2: DFQATT and SNEGSKA (reference sequence). The CDR3 here is CSATSSGAYNEQFF.

V usage is TRBV7-9 and J usage is TRBJ2-1; lacking DNA, the TRBD1 call made by TCRdb goes unchecked. This CDR3 is 16 amino acids long. Germline CDR1 reads SEHNR; CDR2 reads FQNEAQ (reference sequence). CDR3 amino acids: CASSWKGPPEINEQFF.

The chain recombines TRBV11-2 with TRBJ2-1. Germline CDR1 SGHAT, CDR2 FQNNGV. This CDR3 region has 12 residues. CDR3 protein: CASSHGYNEQFF.

The chain employs TRBV20-1 and TRBJ2-7. The germline gives CDR1 DFQATT, CDR2 SNEGSKA (reference sequence). The CDR3 runs 14 residues. CDR3 sequence reads: CSASGSRQLNEQYF.

The rearrangement uses TRBV18 and TRBJ2-1; TCRdb names TRBD1, which stays unverified in the absence of DNA. CDR3 length: 15 amino acids. The V gene's germline CDR1 is KGHSH and CDR2 LQKENI. The CDR3 reads CASSRGQGGQFEQFF.

V usage is TRBV27 and J usage is TRBJ1-3. The CDR3 contains 14 residues. The V gene's germline CDR1 is MNHEY and CDR2 SMNVEV (reference sequence). The chain's CDR3 is CASSAQGSGNTIYF.

CDR3 loop: CASSLVVAGGPGGQFF. V and J are TRBV7-8 and TRBJ2-1; the TCRdb call, TRBD2, lacks DNA for checking. Germline assignment: CDR1 SGHVS and CDR2 FQNEAQ. The CDR3 spans 16 residues.

This chain joins TRBV20-1 and TRBJ2-7. Germline-derived CDR1 and CDR2 are DFQATT and SNEGSKA (reference sequence). The CDR3 is 14 residues long. CDR3 region: CSARVTGGSYEQYF.

This sequence joins TRBV3-1 and TRBJ2-2; TCRdb's assignment of TRBD1 cannot be checked, as there is no DNA. The germline V gene encodes CDR1 LGHDT and CDR2 YNNKEL (reference sequence). The CDR3 is 16 amino acids. The chain's CDR3 is CASSQGGQANTGELFF.

The chain uses TRBV7-9 and TRBJ2-3; the TCRdb D gene call, TRBD2, has no DNA to confirm it. Per germline, CDR1 SEHNR and CDR2 FQNEAQ (reference sequence). CDR3 length: 17 residues. The CDR3: CASSNELAVTSTDTQYF.

The chain joins TRBV4-2 to TRBJ2-2; as DNA is missing, the TRBD2 call by TCRdb cannot be tested. CDR3 length: 18 amino acids. CDR1 and CDR2 (germline): LGHNA, YNFKEQ. CDR3 protein: CASSQESLAGVPTGELFF.

V and J are TRBV3-1 and TRBJ2-1; TCRdb's D call of TRBD1 is untestable without DNA. In germline, CDR1 is LGHDT, CDR2 YNNKEL (reference sequence). The length of the CDR3 is 13 residues. CDR3 region: CASSPRPGGEQFF.

J is TRBJ1-5 and V is TRBV5-1; TCRdb calls TRBD1, which cannot be checked without DNA. The CDR3 covers 18 residues. Germline V lookup: CDR1 SGHRS, CDR2 YFSETQ. The CDR3 here is CASSLLAPRFNGNQPQHF.

The rearrangement links TRBV10-3 to TRBJ2-5. The CDR3 has 13 residues. In germline, CDR1 is ENHRY, CDR2 SYGVKD. The CDR3 loop is CAIRIRDGETQYF.

The gene calls are TRBV28 and TRBJ2-7; TCRdb's D gene call, TRBD2, goes unchecked for lack of DNA. Germline V gene lookup returns CDR1 MDHEN and CDR2 SYDVKM. The CDR3 sequence is 16 residues long. The CDR3 is CASIRNQGLAGAEQYF.

The gene calls are TRBV27 and TRBJ2-1; TCRdb's D call of TRBD2 is untestable without DNA. Germline V gives CDR1 MNHEY, CDR2 SMNVEV (reference sequence). There are 17 residues in the CDR3. CDR3 in amino acids: CASSLLASGTMDNEQFF.

The chain carries TRBV29-1 and TRBJ1-5. The CDR3 has 13 amino acids. Germline loops: CDR1 SQVTM, CDR2 ANQGSEA. The CDR3 is CSVVGGSNQPQHF.

The chain recombines TRBV7-9 with TRBJ1-1; TCRdb reports TRBD1, a call that lacks DNA to check it against. Germline V gives CDR1 SEHNR, CDR2 FQNEAQ (reference sequence). The CDR3 has 15 residues. The chain's CDR3 is CASSLAGSPNTEAFF.

The genes are TRBV12-3 or TRBV12-4 and TRBJ2-6. The CDR3 is 16 residues long. The CDR3 protein is CASSLLISSGANVLTF.

This rearrangement joins TRBV5-1 to TRBJ2-5; TCRdb calls TRBD2, which cannot be checked without DNA. The CDR3 sequence is 15 residues long. Looked up from germline, CDR1 is SGHRS and CDR2 is YFSETQ. The CDR3: CASSLAGLRQETQYF.

The chain couples TRBV29-1 to TRBJ2-2; without DNA, the TCRdb call of TRBD2 cannot be checked. CDR3 size: 15 residues. Germline V CDR1 and CDR2: SQVTM, ANQGSEA. CDR3 sequence reads: CSGTTSGTNTGELFF.

The chain has TRBV5-1 and TRBJ2-7; absent DNA, TCRdb's TRBD1 call cannot be checked. Germline V gives CDR1 SGHRS, CDR2 YFSETQ. CDR3 length: 17 amino acids. The CDR3 loop reads CASSLFTGSSSTYEQYF.

V is TRBV10-3 and J is TRBJ2-2; the D call from TCRdb, TRBD2, cannot be confirmed without DNA. The CDR3 length is 13 residues. Germline V gives CDR1 ENHRY, CDR2 SYGVKD. The CDR3 sequence is CAISDSGTGELFF.